This TCR beta chain was sequenced for a study of shared clonotypes between healthy human individuals. Study context: Each donor's CD8 memory used one plate, CD8 naive two, each CD4 subset three.

Trimming removed 10 bases from V and 1 base from J, with 16 bases in between. CDR1 and CDR2 (germline): MDHEN, SYDVKM. The CDR3 length is 14 residues. Sequencing was performed with immunoSEQ multiplex PCR; in TCRdb, only in-frame clones are kept and a portion is missing. This table holds millions of clones, 90% to 95% found once. This clonotype originated in a man younger than 35 in good health. The chain has TRBV28 and TRBJ1-1; D remains ambiguous. Sequencing was carried out using naive CD4+ T cells sorted from blood. Subset denoted: CD45RA+ positively selected. The CDR3 DNA reads TGTGCCACCGCTTGGAGTCGACGGAACACTGAAGCTTTCTTT. It yields the protein CATAWSRRNTEAFF. The variable domain in full, with the rest retrieved from reference TRBV28 and TRBJ1-1, is DVKVTQSSRYLVKRTGEKVFLECVQDMDHENMFWYRQDPGLGLRLIYFSYDVKMKEKGDIPEGYSVSREKKERFSLILESASTNQTSMYLCATAWSRRNTEAFFGQGTRLTVV.